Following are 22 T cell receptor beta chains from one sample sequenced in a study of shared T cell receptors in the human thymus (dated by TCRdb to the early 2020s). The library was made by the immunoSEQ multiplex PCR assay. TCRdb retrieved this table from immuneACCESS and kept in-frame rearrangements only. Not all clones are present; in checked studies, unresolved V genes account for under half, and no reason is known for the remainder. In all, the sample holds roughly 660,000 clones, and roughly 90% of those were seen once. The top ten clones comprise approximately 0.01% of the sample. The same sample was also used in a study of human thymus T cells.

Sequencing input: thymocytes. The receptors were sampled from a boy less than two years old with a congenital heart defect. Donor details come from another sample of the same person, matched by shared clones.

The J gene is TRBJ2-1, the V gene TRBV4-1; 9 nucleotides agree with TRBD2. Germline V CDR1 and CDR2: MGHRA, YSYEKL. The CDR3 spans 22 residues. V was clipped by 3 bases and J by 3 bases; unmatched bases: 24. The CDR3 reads CASSQGLWVAGVRSPDYNEQFF. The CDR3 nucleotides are TGCGCCAGCAGCCAGGGTCTTTGGGTAGCGGGAGTCCGATCCCCAGACTACAATGAGCAGTTCTTC.

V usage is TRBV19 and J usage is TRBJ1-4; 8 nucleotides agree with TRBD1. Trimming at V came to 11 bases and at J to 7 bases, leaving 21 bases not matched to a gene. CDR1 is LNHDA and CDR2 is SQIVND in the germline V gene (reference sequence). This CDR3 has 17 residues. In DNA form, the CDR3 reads TGTGCCTCGTCGCCCAGCCACGGACAGGGCCGATCTGAAAAACTGTTTTTT. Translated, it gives CASSPSHGQGRSEKLFF.

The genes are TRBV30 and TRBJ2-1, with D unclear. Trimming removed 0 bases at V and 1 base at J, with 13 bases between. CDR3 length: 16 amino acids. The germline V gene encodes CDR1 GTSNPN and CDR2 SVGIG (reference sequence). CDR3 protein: CAWSVLLARSYNEQFF. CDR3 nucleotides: TGTGCCTGGAGTGTACTTTTGGCGAGGTCCTACAATGAGCAGTTCTTC.

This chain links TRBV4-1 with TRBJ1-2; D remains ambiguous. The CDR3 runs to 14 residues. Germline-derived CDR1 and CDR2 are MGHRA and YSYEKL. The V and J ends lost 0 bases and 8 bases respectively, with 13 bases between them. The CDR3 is CASSQDEGTEGYTF. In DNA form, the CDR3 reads TGCGCCAGCAGCCAAGACGAGGGAACGGAGGGCTACACCTTC.

The CDR3 DNA reads TGTGCCAGCAGCCGCCGACTCTACGAGCAGTACTTC. This sequence encodes CASSRRLYEQYF. This chain uses TRBV21-1 with TRBJ2-7; the table names TRBD2, a call not compared with the DNA. TRBV21-1 counts as a pseudogene. This CDR3 has 12 residues.

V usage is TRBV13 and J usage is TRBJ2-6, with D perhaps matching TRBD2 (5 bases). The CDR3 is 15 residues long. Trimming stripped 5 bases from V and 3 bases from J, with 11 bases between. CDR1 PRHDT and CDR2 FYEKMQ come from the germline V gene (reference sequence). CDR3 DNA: TGTGCCAGCAGCCACCGAGGGTTTGGGGCCAACGTCCTGACTTTC. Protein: CASSHRGFGANVLTF.

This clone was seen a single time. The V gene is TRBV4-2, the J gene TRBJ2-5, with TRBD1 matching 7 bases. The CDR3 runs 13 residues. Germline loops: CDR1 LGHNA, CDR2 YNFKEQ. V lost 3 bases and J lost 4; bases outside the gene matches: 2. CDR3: CASSHRTGETQYF. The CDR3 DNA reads TGTGCCAGCAGCCATCGGACAGGAGAGACCCAGTACTTC.

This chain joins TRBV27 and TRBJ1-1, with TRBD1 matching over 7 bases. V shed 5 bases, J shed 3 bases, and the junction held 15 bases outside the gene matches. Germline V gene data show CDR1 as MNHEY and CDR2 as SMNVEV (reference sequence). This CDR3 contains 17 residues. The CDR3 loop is CASSPTGNREGDTEAFF. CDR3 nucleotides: TGTGCCAGCAGTCCGACAGGGAACAGGGAAGGGGACACTGAAGCTTTCTTT.

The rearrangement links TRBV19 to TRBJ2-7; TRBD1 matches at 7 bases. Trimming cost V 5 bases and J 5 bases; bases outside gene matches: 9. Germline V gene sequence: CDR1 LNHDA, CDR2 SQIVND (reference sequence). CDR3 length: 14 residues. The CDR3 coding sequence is TGTGCCAGTAGTCCCAACGAGGGGGCCAACGAGCAGTACTTC. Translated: CASSPNEGANEQYF.

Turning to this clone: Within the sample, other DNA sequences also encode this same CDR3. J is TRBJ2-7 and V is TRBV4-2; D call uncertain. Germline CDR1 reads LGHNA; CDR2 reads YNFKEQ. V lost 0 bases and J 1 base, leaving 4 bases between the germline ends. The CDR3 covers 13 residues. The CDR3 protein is CASSQERSYEQYF. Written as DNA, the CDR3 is TGTGCCAGCAGCCAAGAGCGGTCCTACGAGCAGTACTTC.

The CDR3 loop reads CASSLSTTSGRMSEQYF. In nucleotides, the CDR3 is TGTGCCAGCAGCTTGTCCACGACTAGCGGGAGGATGAGCGAGCAGTACTTC. V is TRBV5-4 and J is TRBJ2-7, with 13 bases that match TRBD2. V lost 1 base and J lost 6; bases outside the gene matches: 10. Germline CDR1 and CDR2: SGHNT and YYREEE (reference sequence). CDR3 size: 17 residues.

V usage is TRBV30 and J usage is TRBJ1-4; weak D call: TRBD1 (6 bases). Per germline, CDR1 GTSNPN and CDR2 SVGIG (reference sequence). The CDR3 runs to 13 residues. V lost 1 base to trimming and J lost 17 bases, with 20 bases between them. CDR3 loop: CAWSGGQPPRFFF. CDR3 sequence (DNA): TGTGCCTGGAGTGGAGGACAGCCCCCCCGGTTTTTTTTT.

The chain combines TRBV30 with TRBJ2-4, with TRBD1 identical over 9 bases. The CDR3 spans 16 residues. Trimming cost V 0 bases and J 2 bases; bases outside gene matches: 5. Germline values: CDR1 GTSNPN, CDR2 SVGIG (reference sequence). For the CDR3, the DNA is TGTGCCTGGAGTGTACGGGGGACAGGGCCCAAAAACATTCAGTACTTC. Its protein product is CAWSVRGTGPKNIQYF.

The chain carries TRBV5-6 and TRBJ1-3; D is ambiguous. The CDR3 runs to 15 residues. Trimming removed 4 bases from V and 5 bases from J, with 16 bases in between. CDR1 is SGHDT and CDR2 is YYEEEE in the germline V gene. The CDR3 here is CASSPRLAARNTIYF. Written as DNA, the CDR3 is TGTGCCAGCAGCCCTAGGTTGGCCGCCAGAAACACCATATATTTT.

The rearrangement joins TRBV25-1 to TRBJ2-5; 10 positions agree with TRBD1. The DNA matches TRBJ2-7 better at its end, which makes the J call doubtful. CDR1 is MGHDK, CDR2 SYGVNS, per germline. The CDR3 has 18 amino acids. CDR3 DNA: TGTGCCAGCTCGAGGGGACAGGGGATTGTTAGGAGCTCCTACGAGCAGTACTTC. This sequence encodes CASSRGQGIVRSSYEQYF.

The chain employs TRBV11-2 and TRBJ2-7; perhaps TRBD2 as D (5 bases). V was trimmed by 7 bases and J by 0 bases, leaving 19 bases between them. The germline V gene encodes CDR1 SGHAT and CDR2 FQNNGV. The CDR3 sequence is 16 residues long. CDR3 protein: CASKANEGWNSYEQYF. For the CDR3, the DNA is TGTGCCAGCAAAGCGAATGAGGGCTGGAACTCCTACGAGCAGTACTTC.

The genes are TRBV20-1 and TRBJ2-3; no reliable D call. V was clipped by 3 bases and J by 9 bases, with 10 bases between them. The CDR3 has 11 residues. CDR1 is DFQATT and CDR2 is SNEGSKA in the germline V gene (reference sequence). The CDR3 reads CSASVSRTQYF. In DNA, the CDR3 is TGCAGTGCTAGTGTATCCAGAACGCAGTATTTT.

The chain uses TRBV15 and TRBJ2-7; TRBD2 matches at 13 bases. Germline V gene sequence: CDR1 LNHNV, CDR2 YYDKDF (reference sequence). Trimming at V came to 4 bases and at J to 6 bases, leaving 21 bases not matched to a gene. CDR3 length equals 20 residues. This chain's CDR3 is CATSTGARGRLAGGLGEQYF. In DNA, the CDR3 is TGTGCCACCAGCACCGGGGCCAGGGGGAGACTAGCGGGAGGCTTGGGCGAGCAGTACTTC.

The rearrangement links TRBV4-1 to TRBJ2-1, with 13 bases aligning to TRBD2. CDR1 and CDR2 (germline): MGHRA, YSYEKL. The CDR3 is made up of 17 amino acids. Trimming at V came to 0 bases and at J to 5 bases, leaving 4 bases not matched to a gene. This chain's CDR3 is CASSQDPGLAGDNEQFF. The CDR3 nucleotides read TGCGCCAGCAGCCAAGACCCTGGACTAGCGGGGGACAATGAGCAGTTCTTC.

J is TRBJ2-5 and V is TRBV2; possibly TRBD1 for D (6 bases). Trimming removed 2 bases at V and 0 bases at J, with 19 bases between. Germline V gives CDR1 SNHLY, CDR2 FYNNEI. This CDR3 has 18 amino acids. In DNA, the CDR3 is TGTGCCAGCAGTGAAAATCTCCACGGCAGGGGCGACCAAGAGACCCAGTACTTC. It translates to CASSENLHGRGDQETQYF.

The CDR3 loop is CASSQDWDRHSYEQYF. In nucleotides, the CDR3 is TGCGCCAGCAGCCAAGATTGGGACAGGCACTCCTACGAGCAGTACTTC. The chain uses TRBV4-3 and TRBJ2-7, with TRBD1 identical over 8 bases. From germline, CDR1 is LGHNA and CDR2 YSLEER. With V trimmed by 0 bases and J by 0 bases, 4 bases remained unmatched. The length of the CDR3 is 16 residues.

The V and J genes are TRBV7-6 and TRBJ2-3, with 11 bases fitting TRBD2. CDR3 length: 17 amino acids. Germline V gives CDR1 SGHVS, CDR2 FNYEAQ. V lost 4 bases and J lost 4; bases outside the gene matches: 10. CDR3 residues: CASSSIELAGEPDTQYF. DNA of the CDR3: TGTGCCAGCAGCTCCATAGAACTAGCGGGAGAACCAGATACGCAGTATTTT.